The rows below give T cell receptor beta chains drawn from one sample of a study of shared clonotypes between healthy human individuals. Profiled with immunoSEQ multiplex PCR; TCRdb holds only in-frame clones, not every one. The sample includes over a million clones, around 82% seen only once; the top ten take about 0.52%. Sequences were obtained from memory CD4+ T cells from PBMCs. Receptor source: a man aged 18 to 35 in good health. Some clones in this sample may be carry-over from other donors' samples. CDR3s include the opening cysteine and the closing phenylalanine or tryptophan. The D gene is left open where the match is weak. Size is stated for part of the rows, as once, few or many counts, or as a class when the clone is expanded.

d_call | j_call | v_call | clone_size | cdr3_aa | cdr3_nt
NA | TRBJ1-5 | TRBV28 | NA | CASSFKLRGAQHF | TGTGCCAGCAGTTTTAAACTAAGAGGGGCCCAGCATTTT
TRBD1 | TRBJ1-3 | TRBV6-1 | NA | CASGQGALKGNTIYF | TGTGCCAGCGGACAGGGGGCGCTTAAGGGAAACACCATATATTTT
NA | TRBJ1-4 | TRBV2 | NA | CASRADLSGEKLFF | TGTGCCAGCAGAGCCGACCTATCGGGTGAAAAACTGTTTTTT
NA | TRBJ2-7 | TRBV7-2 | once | CASSQSRSYEQYF | TGTGCCAGCAGCCAATCGCGGTCCTACGAGCAGTACTTC
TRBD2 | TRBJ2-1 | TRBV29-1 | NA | CSVEGSTSWSSYNEQFF | TGCAGCGTTGAAGGATCGACTAGCTGGAGCTCCTACAATGAGCAGTTCTTC
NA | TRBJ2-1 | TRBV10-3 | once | CAISERTAHNEQFF | TGTGCCATCAGTGAGAGGACGGCTCACAATGAGCAGTTCTTC
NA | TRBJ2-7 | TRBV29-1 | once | CSVKRHRDGSYEQYF | TGCAGCGTTAAAAGACACCGGGACGGTTCCTACGAGCAGTACTTC
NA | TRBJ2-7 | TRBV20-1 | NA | CSAIRDGEQYF | TGCAGTGCCATTAGGGACGGCGAGCAGTACTTC
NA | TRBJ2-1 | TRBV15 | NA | CATSRAGPVGGEQFF | TGTGCCACCAGCAGAGCGGGACCCGTGGGGGGAGAGCAGTTCTTC
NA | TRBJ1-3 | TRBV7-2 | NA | CASSLGGNTIYF | TGTGCCAGCAGCTTAGGGGGAAACACCATATATTTT
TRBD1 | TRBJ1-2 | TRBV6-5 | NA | CASSYRPQGGYGYTF | TGTGCCAGCAGTTACCGACCCCAGGGGGGTTATGGCTACACCTTC
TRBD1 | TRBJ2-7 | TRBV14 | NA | CASSRLGQGTATTAYEQYF | TGTGCCAGCAGCCGACTCGGACAGGGGACTGCTACAACAGCCTACGAGCAGTACTTC
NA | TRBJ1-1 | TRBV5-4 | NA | CASSRGQNTEAFF | TGTGCCAGCAGCCGGGGACAGAACACTGAAGCTTTCTTT
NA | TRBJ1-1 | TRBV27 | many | CASRPFQVNTEAFF | TGTGCCAGCAGACCCTTCCAAGTGAACACTGAAGCTTTCTTT
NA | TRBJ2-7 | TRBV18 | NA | CASSPQSRLEQYF | TGTGCCAGCTCACCACAGTCGCGGCTCGAGCAGTACTTC
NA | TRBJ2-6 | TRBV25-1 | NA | CASSPTPGRGSGANVLTF | TGTGCCAGCAGCCCGACCCCGGGACGAGGCTCTGGGGCCAACGTCCTGACTTTC
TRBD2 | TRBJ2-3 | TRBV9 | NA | CASSGPSGTDTDTQYF | TGTGCCAGCAGCGGGCCTAGCGGGACAGACACAGATACGCAGTATTTT
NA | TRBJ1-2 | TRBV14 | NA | CASSTGFWDYGYTF | TGTGCCAGCAGCACAGGGTTCTGGGACTATGGCTACACCTTC
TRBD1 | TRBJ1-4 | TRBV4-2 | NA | CASSQDTTGGNEKLFF | TGTGCCAGCAGCCAAGATACAACAGGGGGTAATGAAAAACTGTTTTTT
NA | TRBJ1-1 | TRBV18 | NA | CASSPLDRTSEAFF | TGTGCCAGCTCACCTTTGGACCGAACTAGTGAAGCTTTCTTT
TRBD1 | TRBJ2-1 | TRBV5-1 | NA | CASSTSTGNRNEQFF | TGCGCCAGCAGCACCTCGACAGGGAACCGGAATGAGCAGTTCTTC
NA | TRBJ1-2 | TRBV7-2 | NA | CASSLSYTF | TGTGCCAGCAGCTTATCTTACACCTTC
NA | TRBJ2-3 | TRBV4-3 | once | CASSQGASEGGTDTQYF | TGCGCCAGCAGCCAAGGAGCTAGCGAGGGGGGGACAGATACGCAGTATTTT
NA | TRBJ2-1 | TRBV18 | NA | CASSPEREQFF | TGTGCCAGCTCACCGGAAAGGGAGCAGTTCTTC
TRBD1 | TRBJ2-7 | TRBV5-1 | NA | CASSLLQGARNEQYF | TGCGCCAGCAGCTTGTTACAGGGGGCGCGGAACGAGCAGTACTTC
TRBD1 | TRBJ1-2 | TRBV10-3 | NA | CAISERTGANYGYTF | TGTGCCATCAGTGAGAGGACAGGGGCTAACTATGGCTACACCTTC
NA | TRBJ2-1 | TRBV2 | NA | CASSFVRVGSLGYNEQFF | TGTGCCAGCAGTTTCGTCAGAGTTGGGAGTTTGGGCTACAATGAGCAGTTCTTC
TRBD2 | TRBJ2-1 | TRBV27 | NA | CASSLGRDFPQILAGGPPNEQFF | TGTGCCAGCAGTTTAGGCAGGGACTTCCCGCAGATCCTAGCGGGAGGGCCTCCCAATGAGCAGTTCTTC
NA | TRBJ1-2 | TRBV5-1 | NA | CASSLGPGPNYGYTF | TGCGCCAGCAGCTTGGGTCCAGGGCCAAACTATGGCTACACCTTC
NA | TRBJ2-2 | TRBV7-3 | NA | CASSFSDLDTGELFF | TGTGCCAGCAGCTTCAGTGACCTAGACACCGGGGAGCTGTTTTTT
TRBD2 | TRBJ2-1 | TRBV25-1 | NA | CASSHSGGRLYNEQFF | TGTGCCAGCAGCCACTCCGGCGGGAGACTCTACAATGAGCAGTTCTTC
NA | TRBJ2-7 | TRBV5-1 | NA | CASSLEGGLSYEQYF | TGCGCCAGCAGCTTGGAGGGGGGACTCTCCTACGAGCAGTACTTC
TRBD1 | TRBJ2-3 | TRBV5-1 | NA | CASVPRDRGTDTQYF | TGCGCCAGCGTGCCCCGGGACAGGGGGACAGATACGCAGTATTTT
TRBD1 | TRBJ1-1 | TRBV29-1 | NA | CSVKGQGPNTEAFF | TGCAGCGTCAAGGGACAGGGCCCGAACACTGAAGCTTTCTTT
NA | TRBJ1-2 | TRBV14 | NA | CASSQMGGGTF | TGTGCCAGCAGCCAGATGGGAGGAGGCACCTTC
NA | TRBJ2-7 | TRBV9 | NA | CASSGSPNGYEQYF | TGTGCCAGCAGCGGGAGCCCCAACGGCTACGAGCAGTACTTC
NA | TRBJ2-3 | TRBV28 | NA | CASSPHSGPGLDTQYF | TGTGCCAGCAGTCCACACTCGGGCCCCGGGCTAGATACGCAGTATTTT
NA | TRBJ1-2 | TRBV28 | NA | CATLGAAGYTF | TGTGCCACCTTGGGGGCGGCTGGCTACACCTTC
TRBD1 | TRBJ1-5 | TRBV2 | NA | CASSGTGRQPQHF | TGTGCCAGCAGTGGGACAGGTCGTCAGCCCCAGCATTTT
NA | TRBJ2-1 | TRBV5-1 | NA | CASSLALAANEQFF | TGCGCCAGCAGCTTGGCCTTAGCGGCTAATGAGCAGTTCTTC
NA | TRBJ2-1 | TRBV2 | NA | CASSGNAYNEQFF | TGTGCCAGCAGCGGCAACGCCTACAATGAGCAGTTCTTC
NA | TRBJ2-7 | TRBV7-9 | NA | CASSRAFAYEQYF | TGTGCCAGCAGCCGGGCCTTCGCCTACGAGCAGTACTTC
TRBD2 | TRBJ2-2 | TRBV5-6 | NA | CASTLAGGTGELFF | TGTGCCAGCACCCTAGCGGGAGGCACCGGGGAGCTGTTTTTT
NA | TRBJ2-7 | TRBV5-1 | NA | CASSLGGYEQYF | TGCGCCAGCAGCTTGGGCGGGTACGAGCAGTACTTC
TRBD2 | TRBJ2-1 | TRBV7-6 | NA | CASSLAAAGGYNEQFF | TGTGCCAGCAGCTTAGCTGCGGCGGGAGGGTACAATGAGCAGTTCTTC